These 8 T cell receptor beta chains originate from one sample sequenced in a study of beta chain features in type 1 diabetes. Sequenced material consisted of expressed TCRB transcripts (all of the isolated RNA was reverse transcribed). The table came from immunoSEQ multiplex PCR; TCRdb's copy has only in-frame clones and leaves some out. The sample consists of roughly 730,000 clones, about an eighth of them appearing once. Broader study findings: For Type 1 diabetes patients, all four CD4+ subsets carried TCRB CDR3s that were moderately but significantly shorter.

These TCRs are of unknown antigen specificity. The material sequenced was naive CD4+ T cells from blood. These receptors were collected from a man aged 18 to 29 with type 1 diabetes.

CDR3: CASSVRNTEAFF. CDR3 bases: TGTGCCAGCAGTGTCAGGAACACTGAAGCTTTCTTT. The V call is TRBV6-1, the J call TRBJ1-1; no definite D call. The V end lost 4 bases, the J end lost 1 base, and 4 bases lay between the germline ends. The CDR3 consists of 12 residues. Germline values: CDR1 MNHNS, CDR2 SASEGT.

This chain connects TRBV30 to TRBJ1-5; 7 nucleotides agree with TRBD1. J lost 4 bases, V lost 7 bases, and 10 bases had no gene match. Germline CDR1 reads GTSNPN; CDR2 reads SVGIG (reference sequence). The CDR3 runs to 14 residues. CDR3 DNA sequence: TGTGCCTCAACGACGACAGGGACGAATCAGCCCCAGCATTTT. It yields the protein CASTTTGTNQPQHF. Looking up the rest from reference TRBV30 and TRBJ1-5 gives the full variable domain: SQTIHQWPATLVQPVGSPLSLECTVEGTSNPNLYWYRQAAGRGLQLLFYSVGIGQISSEVPQNLSASRPQDRQFILSSKKLLLSDSGFYLCASTTTGTNQPQHFGDGTRLSIL.

The rearrangement joins TRBV5-1 to TRBJ2-3, with D perhaps matching TRBD1 (7 bases). This CDR3 spans 16 amino acids. Germline CDR1 and CDR2: SGHRS and YFSETQ. V lost 4 bases and J lost 2, with 17 bases in between. This CDR3 is CASSGGTAASTDTQYF. The CDR3 nucleotides read TGCGCCAGCAGCGGGGGGACAGCCGCTTCCACAGATACGCAGTATTTT.

This clone was observed a few times. The chain has TRBV2 and TRBJ1-3, with D possibly being TRBD1 (6 bases). The CDR3 consists of 14 residues. V was clipped by 8 bases and J by 0 bases, with 11 bases between them. CDR1 and CDR2 from the germline V gene are SNHLY and FYNNEI. The CDR3 here is CASWGGLSGNTIYF. In DNA form, the CDR3 reads TGTGCCAGCTGGGGGGGCCTCTCTGGAAACACCATATATTTT.

The chain links TRBV6-5 to TRBJ2-1; 8 positions match TRBD2. The CDR3 contains 14 residues. The germline CDR1 and CDR2 sequences are MNHEY and SVGAGI. The V segment lost 2 bases and the J segment 9 bases; nucleotides outside the gene matches: 6. Here the CDR3 DNA reads TGTGCCAGCAGTTACAGCGGGGGCCAGGGTGAGCAGTTCTTC. Translation: CASSYSGGQGEQFF.

The chain carries TRBV2 and TRBJ2-1; 8 bases are a match to TRBD1. Germline V gene sequence: CDR1 SNHLY, CDR2 FYNNEI. The CDR3 contains 18 residues. Germline trimming cut 7 bases from V and 6 bases from J; bases unmatched to any gene: 20. This chain's CDR3 is CASNDPPLRQGALNEQFF. CDR3 sequence (DNA): TGTGCCAGCAACGACCCCCCGCTACGGCAGGGGGCCCTCAATGAGCAGTTCTTC.

This rearrangement joins TRBV2 to TRBJ1-6; D is possibly TRBD1 (5 bases). The CDR3 runs to 14 residues. Germline loops: CDR1 SNHLY, CDR2 FYNNEI. The V end lost 3 bases, the J end lost 7 bases, and 10 bases lay between the germline ends. The CDR3 spells CASSEQGTNSPLHF. The CDR3 DNA reads as TGTGCCAGCAGTGAGCAGGGTACGAATTCACCCCTCCACTTT.

The chain has TRBV4-1 and TRBJ1-5; no definite D call. From germline, CDR1 is MGHRA and CDR2 YSYEKL. The CDR3 consists of 9 residues. The V end was cut by 9 bases, the J end by 7 bases, with 4 bases between. CDR3 sequence (DNA): TGCGCCAGAGGGCAGCCCCAGCATTTT. It specifies CARGQPQHF.